Presented here are 17 T cell receptor beta chains from one specimen sequenced in a study of control samples from healthy donors and cancer patients. Using immunoSEQ multiplex PCR, the repertoire was profiled, and TCRdb retains in-frame clones only, with some absent. The table shows 70,000 to 90,000 clones, with around 94% occurring only once. The source material was blood. All receptors come from a woman under 30 in good health.

J is TRBJ2-1 and V is TRBV3-1 (or the pseudogene TRBV3-2); tentative D call: TRBD2 (6 bases). V was trimmed by 0 bases and J by 13 bases, leaving 19 bases between them. This CDR3 has 15 residues. CDR1 is LGHDT, CDR2 YNNKEL, per germline (reference sequence). CDR3 DNA sequence: TGTGCCAGCAGCCAAGATCAAGGGTGGACTATTCATCAGTTCTTC. Residues: CASSQDQGWTIHQFF.

The chain joins TRBV6-5 to TRBJ1-1; 10 bases agree with TRBD1. After removal of 7 bases from V and 6 bases from J, the junction contained 11 bases not matched to a gene. Germline CDR1 reads MNHEY; CDR2 reads SVGAGI. The CDR3 is 15 residues long. The CDR3 DNA sequence: TGTGCCAGCACGACCCAAAGGACAGGGGGAGCTGAAGCTTTCTTT. Translating it yields CASTTQRTGGAEAFF.

This clone was counted only a few times. The rearrangement uses TRBV5-5 and TRBJ1-6, with D unclear. This CDR3 region has 14 residues. CDR1 SGHKS and CDR2 YYEKEE come from the germline V gene (reference sequence). The V end lost 4 bases, the J end lost 6 bases, and 11 bases lay between the germline ends. The DNA for the CDR3 is TGTGCCAGCAGCCTGATCTCCCGTAATTCACCCCTCCACTTT. As protein: CASSLISRNSPLHF.

The chain is built from TRBV18 and TRBJ2-2; D is perhaps TRBD1 or TRBD2 (5 bases each). In germline, CDR1 is KGHSH, CDR2 LQKENI. The CDR3 sequence is 15 residues long. V was pared by 5 bases and J by 5 bases, with 15 bases between. The CDR3 spells CASSTGAVGTGELFF. The CDR3 nucleotides are TGTGCCAGCTCAACCGGGGCAGTCGGAACCGGGGAGCTGTTTTTT.

The V and J genes are TRBV28 and TRBJ2-7, with a tentative D call TRBD2 (6 bases). CDR3 length equals 16 residues. Per the germline V gene, CDR1 is MDHEN and CDR2 is SYDVKM. V gave up 6 bases and J gave up 2 bases, with 20 bases separating them. As DNA, the CDR3 is TGTGCCAGCAGCACTTCCACTCCGGGGGACGCCTACGAGCAGTACTTC. This gives the protein CASSTSTPGDAYEQYF.

This chain connects TRBV27 to TRBJ2-1; 7 bases match TRBD2. J lost 4 bases, V lost 4 bases, and 7 bases had no gene match. Germline V gene lookup returns CDR1 MNHEY and CDR2 SMNVEV (reference sequence). CDR3 length equals 15 residues. CDR3 loop: CASSSTGGSYNEQFF. CDR3 DNA: TGTGCCAGCAGTTCAACGGGGGGATCTTACAATGAGCAGTTCTTC.

In its sample, this clone was seen once. The chain has TRBV29-1 and TRBJ2-2; D is unclear. This CDR3 has 13 amino acids. Germline lookup yields CDR1 SQVTM and CDR2 ANQGSEA. Between the trimmed V and J ends, which lost 7 bases and 4 bases, there was a span of 13 bases. The CDR3 sequence is CSAYEQTTGELFF. The CDR3 DNA follows: TGCAGCGCATATGAACAGACCACCGGGGAGCTGTTTTTT.

The gene calls are TRBV28 and TRBJ1-4; D is ambiguous. V dropped 2 bases and J dropped 7 bases, with 14 bases sitting between them. Germline CDR1 and CDR2: MDHEN and SYDVKM. This CDR3 has 15 amino acids. The CDR3: CASSLPEITGEKLFF. In DNA form, the CDR3 reads TGTGCCAGCAGTTTACCCGAGATTACCGGTGAAAAACTGTTTTTT.

The J gene is TRBJ1-2, the V gene TRBV15; 9 nucleotides agree with TRBD1. The germline V gene has CDR1 LNHNV and CDR2 YYDKDF (reference sequence). V gave up 5 bases and J gave up 7 bases; unmatched junction bases: 8. This CDR3 has 14 amino acids. The CDR3 DNA is TGTGCCACCAGCCCGGGACAGGGTAATGGTGGCTACACCTTC. Translation gives CATSPGQGNGGYTF.

The rearrangement links TRBV7-9 to TRBJ1-1, with a possible D match to TRBD1 (5 bases). Trimming cost V 3 bases and J 4 bases, with 18 bases left between them. Germline V CDR1 and CDR2: SEHNR, FQNEAQ (reference sequence). This CDR3 has 16 amino acids. As DNA, the CDR3 is TGTGCCAGCAGCTTCGAGGGGTACAGTGACGGCACTGAAGCTTTCTTT. As protein: CASSFEGYSDGTEAFF.

This chain connects TRBV24-1 to TRBJ1-2; D is perhaps TRBD1 (6 bases). Germline assignment: CDR1 KGHDR and CDR2 SFDVKD. The CDR3 is made up of 15 amino acids. Deletions cut 0 bases from V and 4 bases from J, with 11 bases between. The CDR3 protein is CATSDLQGGAYGYTF. CDR3 DNA sequence: TGTGCCACCAGTGATTTGCAAGGGGGGGCCTATGGCTACACCTTC.

This clone was counted once. The chain couples TRBV10-3 to TRBJ2-1, with D possibly being TRBD1 (5 bases). This CDR3 spans 15 amino acids. Germline CDR1 reads ENHRY; CDR2 reads SYGVKD. The chain's CDR3 is CAITSGQGAGNEQFF. Written as DNA, the CDR3 is TGTGCTATAACATCAGGGCAGGGCGCAGGGAATGAGCAGTTCTTC.

This chain uses TRBV13 with TRBJ1-1; D unclear. The V and J ends lost 4 bases and 4 bases respectively, with 19 bases between them. The CDR3 has 16 amino acids. Germline CDR1 and CDR2: PRHDT and FYEKMQ (reference sequence). In DNA form, the CDR3 reads TGTGCCAGCAGCTCTAACATGCAACTTTGGGGCACTGAAGCTTTCTTT. Translation gives CASSSNMQLWGTEAFF.

V gene TRBV4-1 combines with J gene TRBJ2-5; D unclear. The V end was cut by 1 base, the J end by 3 bases, with 12 bases between. The CDR3 is 15 residues long. Germline loops: CDR1 MGHRA, CDR2 YSYEKL. The CDR3 protein is CASSQGGPREETQYF. The DNA of the CDR3 is TGCGCCAGCAGCCAAGGAGGCCCAAGAGAAGAGACCCAGTACTTC.

The chain employs TRBV15 and TRBJ1-2; perhaps TRBD1 as D (5 bases). The CDR3 sequence is 13 residues long. Germline V gene data show CDR1 as LNHNV and CDR2 as YYDKDF (reference sequence). Trimming removed 0 bases from V and 3 bases from J, with 5 bases in between. The CDR3 sequence is CATSREGDYGYTF. The CDR3 region has the DNA TGTGCCACCAGCAGAGAGGGGGACTATGGCTACACCTTC.

This chain uses TRBV2 with TRBJ2-1; a possible D gene is TRBD2 (6 bases). The CDR3 sequence is 14 residues long. V was cut by 9 bases and J by 1 base, with 13 bases left in between. CDR1 and CDR2 (germline): SNHLY, FYNNEI. The chain's CDR3 is CASRRVGSYNEQFF. The CDR3 DNA sequence: TGTGCCAGTCGGAGGGTAGGGTCCTACAATGAGCAGTTCTTC.

The chain carries TRBV5-1 and TRBJ1-1; D uncertain. Germline CDR1 reads SGHRS; CDR2 reads YFSETQ. V lost 2 bases and J 0 bases, leaving 5 bases between the germline ends. The CDR3 runs to 13 residues. The CDR3 region is CASSLRLNTEAFF. CDR3 in DNA: TGCGCCAGCAGCTTACGACTGAACACTGAAGCTTTCTTT.